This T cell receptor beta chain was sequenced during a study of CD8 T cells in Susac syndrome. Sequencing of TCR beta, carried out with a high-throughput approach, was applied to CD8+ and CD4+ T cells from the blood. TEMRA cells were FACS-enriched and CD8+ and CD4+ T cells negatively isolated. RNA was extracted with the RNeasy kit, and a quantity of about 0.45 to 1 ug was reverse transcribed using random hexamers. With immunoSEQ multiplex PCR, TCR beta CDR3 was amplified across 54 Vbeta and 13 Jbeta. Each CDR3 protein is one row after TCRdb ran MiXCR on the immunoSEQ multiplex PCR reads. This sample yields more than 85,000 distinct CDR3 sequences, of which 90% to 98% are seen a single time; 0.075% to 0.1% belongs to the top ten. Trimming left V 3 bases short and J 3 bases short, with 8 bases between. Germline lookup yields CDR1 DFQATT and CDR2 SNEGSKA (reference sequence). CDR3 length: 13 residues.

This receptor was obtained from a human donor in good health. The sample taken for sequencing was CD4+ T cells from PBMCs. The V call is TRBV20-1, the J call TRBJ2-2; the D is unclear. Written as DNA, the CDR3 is TGCAGTGCTAGTGACCCCTACACCGGGGAGCTGTTTTTT. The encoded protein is CSASDPYTGELFF.